One sample yielded the 20 T cell receptor beta chains listed below, sequenced in a study of monozygotic twins with inflammatory bowel disease (dated by TCRdb to between 2019 and 2020). The library was built by means of 5' RACE. Sequencing instrument: Illumina HiSeq 2500. Reads reprocessed by TCRdb are summarized as one entry per CDR3 protein sequence, and DNA is absent. This sample's clone table shows 350,000 to 500,000 distinct CDR3 sequences. Of the sample, about 2.3% is held by the ten largest clones. The source material was blood. Every receptor here comes from a human donor with ulcerative colitis or Crohn's disease, or a healthy co-twin of an affected twin (not recorded which).

This rearrangement joins TRBV29-1 to TRBJ2-3. Germline V CDR1 and CDR2: SQVTM, ANQGSEA. This CDR3 is built from 11 residues. The CDR3 is CSALFTDTQYF.

V gene TRBV20-1 combines with J gene TRBJ2-7. The CDR3 sequence is 12 residues long. CDR1 is DFQATT, CDR2 SNEGSKA, per germline (reference sequence). The CDR3 loop is CSARADGYEQYF.

The rearrangement uses TRBV7-3 and TRBJ2-5; TCRdb proposes TRBD2, but this gene call is untestable without DNA. The CDR3 is 14 residues long. Germline-derived CDR1 and CDR2 are SGHTA and FQGTGA. The chain's CDR3 is CASSLSGSQETQYF.

This chain connects TRBV7-8 to TRBJ1-2; TCRdb calls TRBD1, which cannot be checked without DNA. Germline V CDR1 and CDR2: SGHVS, FQNEAQ. CDR3 length equals 13 residues. CDR3: CASSGTGYRGYTF.

This sequence joins TRBV7-9 and TRBJ1-1; the TCRdb D gene call, TRBD1, has no DNA to confirm it. This CDR3 spans 13 amino acids. From germline, CDR1 is SEHNR and CDR2 FQNEAQ (reference sequence). The CDR3 loop is CASSRSTVFEAFF.

V is TRBV7-2 and J is TRBJ2-5. Germline-derived CDR1 and CDR2 are SGHTA and FQGNSA. The CDR3 loop spans 13 amino acids. CDR3 residues: CASSLGRKETQYF.

V is TRBV6-5 and J is TRBJ2-5; TCRdb names TRBD2, which stays unverified in the absence of DNA. The CDR3 spans 16 residues. Germline CDR1 MNHEY, CDR2 SVGAGI. The CDR3 sequence is CASSYGIAGGQETQYF.

The J gene is TRBJ1-1, the V gene TRBV12-3 or TRBV12-4. The CDR3 is made up of 13 amino acids. This chain's CDR3 is CASSLGQVSEAFF.

J is TRBJ2-5 and V is TRBV6-2 or TRBV6-3; absent DNA, TCRdb's TRBD2 call cannot be checked. This CDR3 is built from 20 residues. Germline lookup yields CDR1 MNHEY and CDR2 SVGEGT. The CDR3 region is CASSYRPGLAGPHPQETQYF.

The V and J genes are TRBV29-1 and TRBJ2-5. Germline CDR1 reads SQVTM; CDR2 reads ANQGSEA. The CDR3 sequence is 12 residues long. This CDR3 reads CSVEKLEETQYF. Drawing the rest from reference TRBV29-1 and TRBJ2-5, the complete variable domain is SAVISQKPSRDICQRGTSLTIQCQVDSQVTMMFWYRQQPGQSLTLIATANQGSEATYESGFVIDKFPISRPNLTFSTLTVSNMSPEDSSIYLCSVEKLEETQYFGPGTRLLVL.

The chain joins TRBV7-6 to TRBJ2-1. CDR3 length: 13 amino acids. The germline V gene has CDR1 SGHVS and CDR2 FNYEAQ. CDR3: CASSLRVRNEQFF.

V usage is TRBV11-2 and J usage is TRBJ2-1; TCRdb proposes TRBD1, but this gene call is untestable without DNA. CDR1 and CDR2 from the germline V gene are SGHAT and FQNNGV. The CDR3 is 16 residues long. The chain's CDR3 is CASSLARPGGNNEQFF.

The chain recombines TRBV20-1 with TRBJ2-2. The CDR3 is made up of 14 amino acids. Germline CDR1 and CDR2: DFQATT and SNEGSKA (reference sequence). The CDR3 region is CSARGTVNTGELFF.

The chain carries TRBV5-1 and TRBJ2-2; TCRdb proposes TRBD1, but this gene call is untestable without DNA. The CDR3 is 15 residues long. The germline V gene has CDR1 SGHRS and CDR2 YFSETQ. Here the CDR3 reads CASSVDRGDTGELFF.

The gene calls are TRBV3-1 and TRBJ1-1; without DNA, the TCRdb call of TRBD1 cannot be checked. Germline assignment: CDR1 LGHDT and CDR2 YNNKEL (reference sequence). This CDR3 contains 14 residues. The CDR3 here is CASSVTGGRTEAFF.

The chain joins TRBV4-1 to TRBJ2-7; TCRdb's assignment of TRBD1 cannot be checked, as there is no DNA. Germline V lookup: CDR1 MGHRA, CDR2 YSYEKL. The CDR3 has 15 amino acids. CDR3 sequence reads: CASSQTQGETYEQYF.

The rearrangement links TRBV7-2 to TRBJ2-5. The CDR3 has 13 residues. Germline CDR1 and CDR2: SGHTA and FQGNSA. The CDR3 loop is CASSLDLGETQYF.

The V gene is TRBV18, the J gene TRBJ1-1; TCRdb calls TRBD1, which cannot be checked without DNA. CDR1 and CDR2 from the germline V gene are KGHSH and LQKENI. The CDR3 runs 14 residues. The CDR3 sequence: CASSPSTGNTEAFF.

The chain's CDR3 is CASSLQGANYNEQFF. The chain links TRBV5-1 to TRBJ2-1; TCRdb proposes TRBD1, but this gene call is untestable without DNA. This CDR3 is built from 15 residues. Germline V gene sequence: CDR1 SGHRS, CDR2 YFSETQ.

CDR3: CASNTGFKGELFF. The chain employs TRBV12-3 or TRBV12-4 and TRBJ2-2; without DNA, the TCRdb call of TRBD1 cannot be checked. CDR3 length: 13 amino acids.